Listed below are T cell receptor beta chains from one sample, sequenced in a study of cytomegalovirus exposure and HLA in healthy donors. TCRdb keeps only in-frame clones here, not all; method: immunoSEQ multiplex PCR. The sample has 150,000 to 200,000 clones, roughly 80% seen once. Material for sequencing was PBMCs. Receptors were obtained from a male donor in good health and CMV-seropositive. The CDR3 runs from the conserved cysteine through the conserved F or W. D genes are given only for firm matches. Only some rows state a clone size, as once, few, many or a class for expanded clones.

d_call: NA; v_call: TRBV19; j_call: TRBJ2-7; clone_size: once; cdr3_aa: CASSMAGTHRYEQYF; cdr3_nt: TGTGCCAGTAGTATGGCCGGGACTCACCGCTACGAGCAGTACTTC
d_call: NA; v_call: TRBV4-3; j_call: TRBJ2-3; clone_size: NA; cdr3_aa: CASSQDQGGVTDTQYF; cdr3_nt: TGCGCCAGCAGCCAAGATCAGGGGGGAGTCACAGATACGCAGTATTTT
d_call: TRBD2; v_call: TRBV7-2; j_call: TRBJ2-2; clone_size: NA; cdr3_aa: CASSLTSGGAGELFF; cdr3_nt: TGTGCCAGCAGCTTGACTAGCGGGGGTGCCGGGGAGCTGTTTTTT
d_call: TRBD1; v_call: TRBV5-4; j_call: TRBJ2-3; clone_size: NA; cdr3_aa: CASSPDRGLTDTQYF; cdr3_nt: TGTGCCAGCAGCCCGGACAGGGGGCTAACAGATACGCAGTATTTT
d_call: NA; v_call: TRBV9; j_call: TRBJ2-2; clone_size: NA; cdr3_aa: CASSVVQGGTGELFF; cdr3_nt: TGTGCCAGCAGCGTAGTGCAGGGAGGCACCGGGGAGCTGTTTTTT
d_call: TRBD2; v_call: TRBV27; j_call: TRBJ2-2; clone_size: NA; cdr3_aa: CASAKGTSGRELFF; cdr3_nt: TGTGCCAGCGCTAAGGGGACTAGCGGCAGGGAGCTGTTTTTT
d_call: TRBD2; v_call: TRBV7-2; j_call: TRBJ2-1; clone_size: NA; cdr3_aa: CASSLAVGLAGVSYNEQFF; cdr3_nt: TGTGCCAGCAGCTTAGCGGTGGGACTAGCGGGAGTTTCCTACAATGAGCAGTTCTTC
d_call: NA; v_call: TRBV25-1; j_call: TRBJ1-3; clone_size: once; cdr3_aa: CASSRGGGNTIYF; cdr3_nt: TGTGCCAGCAGTCGGGGAGGGGGAAACACCATATATTTT
d_call: TRBD1; v_call: TRBV6-1; j_call: TRBJ2-5; clone_size: NA; cdr3_aa: CASSPGQLQETQYF; cdr3_nt: TGTGCCAGCAGTCCGGGACAGCTCCAAGAGACCCAGTACTTC
d_call: NA; v_call: TRBV2; j_call: TRBJ1-2; clone_size: NA; cdr3_aa: CASSPNAGLGRSYTF; cdr3_nt: TGTGCCAGCAGTCCCAACGCCGGTCTCGGCAGGAGCTACACCTTC
d_call: TRBD1; v_call: TRBV19; j_call: TRBJ2-1; clone_size: NA; cdr3_aa: CASDQGAYNEQFF; cdr3_nt: TGTGCCAGTGATCAGGGGGCCTACAATGAGCAGTTCTTC
d_call: TRBD1; v_call: TRBV5-4; j_call: TRBJ1-1; clone_size: NA; cdr3_aa: CASSRGGQGIVNTEAFF; cdr3_nt: TGTGCCAGCAGCAGAGGGGGACAGGGGATCGTGAACACTGAAGCTTTCTTT
d_call: TRBD1; v_call: TRBV27; j_call: TRBJ2-1; clone_size: NA; cdr3_aa: CASSLYGTGLYNEQFF; cdr3_nt: TGTGCCAGCAGTTTATATGGGACAGGATTATACAATGAGCAGTTCTTC
d_call: NA; v_call: TRBV5-5; j_call: TRBJ2-1; clone_size: NA; cdr3_aa: CASSFPGSGGPSYNEQFF; cdr3_nt: TGTGCCAGCAGCTTCCCCGGTAGCGGAGGCCCCTCCTACAATGAGCAGTTCTTC
d_call: NA; v_call: TRBV19; j_call: TRBJ1-2; clone_size: NA; cdr3_aa: CASKPTDTLYGYTF; cdr3_nt: TGTGCCAGTAAACCGACAGACACACTTTATGGCTACACCTTC
d_call: TRBD1; v_call: TRBV5-6; j_call: TRBJ1-1; clone_size: NA; cdr3_aa: CASSIGQGRTEAFF; cdr3_nt: TGTGCCAGCAGCATAGGACAGGGGCGGACTGAAGCTTTCTTT
d_call: NA; v_call: TRBV5-1; j_call: TRBJ1-5; clone_size: NA; cdr3_aa: CASSLALGGQPQHF; cdr3_nt: TGCGCCAGCAGCTTGGCCCTAGGGGGTCAGCCCCAGCATTTT
d_call: TRBD2; v_call: TRBV11-3; j_call: TRBJ2-6; clone_size: NA; cdr3_aa: CASSEGGAGANVLTF; cdr3_nt: TGTGCCAGCTCAGAGGGAGGGGCTGGGGCCAACGTCCTGACTTTC
d_call: TRBD2; v_call: TRBV11-2; j_call: TRBJ2-7; clone_size: NA; cdr3_aa: CASSLLAGGLVTYEQYF; cdr3_nt: TGTGCCAGCAGCTTACTAGCGGGAGGGCTAGTGACCTACGAGCAGTACTTC
d_call: TRBD1; v_call: TRBV28; j_call: TRBJ1-4; clone_size: NA; cdr3_aa: CASSSGQGDNEKLFF; cdr3_nt: TGTGCCAGCAGTTCAGGACAGGGGGATAATGAAAAACTGTTTTTT
d_call: TRBD1; v_call: TRBV27; j_call: TRBJ2-7; clone_size: NA; cdr3_aa: CASRDTGTAHYEQYF; cdr3_nt: TGTGCCAGCAGGGATACCGGGACAGCGCACTACGAGCAGTACTTC
d_call: TRBD2; v_call: TRBV7-9; j_call: TRBJ2-1; clone_size: NA; cdr3_aa: CSSSPKGLAGGPHNEQFF; cdr3_nt: TGTTCCAGCAGCCCAAAGGGACTAGCGGGGGGGCCCCACAATGAGCAGTTCTTC
d_call: NA; v_call: TRBV7-2; j_call: TRBJ1-1; clone_size: NA; cdr3_aa: CASRLQGYTEAFF; cdr3_nt: TGTGCCAGCAGACTACAGGGTTACACTGAAGCTTTCTTT
d_call: NA; v_call: TRBV7-2; j_call: TRBJ2-7; clone_size: few; cdr3_aa: CASSLELVPNEQYF; cdr3_nt: TGTGCCAGCAGCTTAGAACTGGTTCCGAACGAGCAGTACTTC
d_call: NA; v_call: TRBV7-2; j_call: TRBJ1-6; clone_size: NA; cdr3_aa: CASRAPSSPLHF; cdr3_nt: TGTGCCAGCAGAGCCCCATCCTCACCCCTCCACTTT
d_call: NA; v_call: TRBV18; j_call: TRBJ1-5; clone_size: NA; cdr3_aa: CASSPSEDQPQHF; cdr3_nt: TGTGCCAGCTCACCGTCTGAGGATCAGCCCCAGCATTTT
d_call: TRBD1; v_call: TRBV5-1; j_call: TRBJ1-3; clone_size: NA; cdr3_aa: CASSTDGRGSGNTIYF; cdr3_nt: TGCGCCAGCAGCACGGATGGCAGGGGGTCAGGAAACACCATATATTTT
d_call: NA; v_call: TRBV7-2; j_call: TRBJ1-1; clone_size: NA; cdr3_aa: CASSPAGRTEAFF; cdr3_nt: TGTGCCAGCAGCCCCGCGGGGAGAACTGAAGCTTTCTTT
d_call: NA; v_call: TRBV7-9; j_call: TRBJ1-1; clone_size: NA; cdr3_aa: CASSLEGVPVVGSTEAFF; cdr3_nt: TGTGCCAGCAGCTTAGAAGGGGTACCAGTCGTCGGTAGCACTGAAGCTTTCTTT
d_call: NA; v_call: TRBV30; j_call: TRBJ2-7; clone_size: NA; cdr3_aa: CAWNKGVGDEQYF; cdr3_nt: TGTGCCTGGAACAAAGGGGTTGGAGACGAGCAGTACTTC
d_call: TRBD1; v_call: TRBV7-2; j_call: TRBJ2-7; clone_size: NA; cdr3_aa: CASSLAHPGQGTYEQYF; cdr3_nt: TGTGCCAGCAGCTTAGCGCACCCGGGACAGGGCACCTACGAGCAGTACTTC
d_call: NA; v_call: TRBV27; j_call: TRBJ2-2; clone_size: NA; cdr3_aa: CASSSQTGGLAETGELFF; cdr3_nt: TGTGCCAGCAGTTCCCAGACAGGAGGGCTAGCGGAGACCGGGGAGCTGTTTTTT
d_call: NA; v_call: TRBV10-3; j_call: TRBJ2-3; clone_size: NA; cdr3_aa: CAISEARGGTDTQYF; cdr3_nt: TGTGCCATCAGTGAGGCCAGGGGCGGCACAGATACGCAGTATTTT
d_call: TRBD1; v_call: TRBV6-1; j_call: TRBJ2-7; clone_size: medium-sized; cdr3_aa: CASSVTEGGQGFYEQYF; cdr3_nt: TGTGCCAGCAGTGTCACAGAGGGGGGACAGGGGTTCTACGAGCAGTACTTC
d_call: TRBD1; v_call: TRBV5-1; j_call: TRBJ1-6; clone_size: NA; cdr3_aa: CASSPLGQGLISPLHF; cdr3_nt: TGCGCCAGCAGCCCCCTCGGACAGGGGTTAATTTCACCCCTCCACTTT
d_call: NA; v_call: TRBV19; j_call: TRBJ1-2; clone_size: NA; cdr3_aa: CASSPTAGAVYGYTF; cdr3_nt: TGTGCCAGTAGTCCTACGGCGGGGGCAGTCTATGGCTACACCTTC
d_call: TRBD2; v_call: TRBV5-4; j_call: TRBJ2-3; clone_size: few; cdr3_aa: CASSLRLAGKGDTQYF; cdr3_nt: TGTGCCAGCAGCTTGAGACTAGCGGGAAAAGGAGATACGCAGTATTTT
d_call: TRBD2; v_call: TRBV25-1; j_call: TRBJ2-1; clone_size: NA; cdr3_aa: CASKAPPGLAGRGRQFF; cdr3_nt: TGTGCCAGCAAGGCGCCCCCGGGACTAGCGGGGCGAGGTAGGCAGTTCTTC
d_call: TRBD1; v_call: TRBV10-2; j_call: TRBJ2-7; clone_size: NA; cdr3_aa: CASSRGYEQYF; cdr3_nt: TGCGCCAGCAGCAGGGGGTACGAGCAGTACTTC
d_call: NA; v_call: TRBV4-3; j_call: TRBJ2-2; clone_size: NA; cdr3_aa: CASSQEGSGNTGELFF; cdr3_nt: TGCGCCAGCAGCCAAGAAGGTAGCGGGAACACCGGGGAGCTGTTTTTT